Reported below is one TCR beta chain. Its antigen is not identified. The sample originates from a study of cytomegalovirus exposure and HLA in healthy donors. Overall study findings and caveats: Later work associated roughly 15,000 TCR beta sequences with HLA alleles at 0.05 false discovery rate.

The PCR was carried out with 60 Vbeta primers and 13 Jbeta primers. Sequencing used immunoSEQ multiplex PCR; TCRdb keeps in-frame clones, though not all of them. Of 150,000 to 200,000 clones listed, over 65% were seen once; the top ten hold about 4.5%. The CDR3 extends over 14 amino acids. Trimming cost V 6 bases and J 0 bases, with 10 bases left between them. The germline gives CDR1 MNHEY, CDR2 SMNVEV (reference sequence). The sequence derives from a man between 18 and 35 years old in good health and CMV-seropositive. V usage is TRBV27 and J usage is TRBJ2-3, with D unclear. The material sequenced was PBMCs. CDR3 DNA sequence: TGTGCCAGCAGCCTAGAGACCAGCACAGATACGCAGTATTTT. Encoded protein: CASSLETSTDTQYF.